This passage covers 15 T cell receptor beta chains from one sample sequenced in a study of control samples from healthy donors and cancer patients. Profiling relied on immunoSEQ multiplex PCR, and the TCRdb table lists in-frame clones only, not all of them. The sample lists tens of thousands of clones; about 93% were seen once. Sequencing was done on a sample of blood. The receptors derive from a man in his thirties or forties in good health.

The CDR3 coding sequence is TGTGCCAGCAGCTTAGCCCATACTCCATACGAGCAGTACTTC. Residues: CASSLAHTPYEQYF. V gene TRBV7-9 combines with J gene TRBJ2-7, with D hard to call. CDR3 size: 14 residues. Per the germline V gene, CDR1 is SEHNR and CDR2 is FQNEAQ (reference sequence). V lost 0 bases to trimming and J lost 4 bases, with 10 bases between them.

The gene calls are TRBV19 and TRBJ2-3, with 11 bases that match TRBD2. Germline V CDR1 and CDR2: LNHDA, SQIVND (reference sequence). The V and J ends lost 5 bases and 3 bases, in that order; junction bases with no gene match: 19. The CDR3 loop spans 20 amino acids. CDR3 coding DNA: TGTGCCAGTAGTGACCCGTTTGCTACTAGCGGGAGAGGAAGGACAGATACGCAGTATTTT. This gives the protein CASSDPFATSGRGRTDTQYF.

The chain is built from TRBV13 and TRBJ2-3, with TRBD1 as a possible D gene (5 bases). CDR1 PRHDT and CDR2 FYEKMQ come from the germline V gene (reference sequence). The CDR3 has 15 amino acids. Trimming cost V 2 bases and J 1 base, with 10 bases left between them. The CDR3 here is CASSLYRPGTDTQYF. For the CDR3, the DNA is TGTGCCAGCAGCTTATACAGGCCAGGCACAGATACGCAGTATTTT.

V gene TRBV4-3 combines with J gene TRBJ1-6; TRBD1 matches at 9 bases. The trim removed 4 bases at V and 7 bases at J, leaving 5 bases unmatched. Germline V lookup: CDR1 LGHNA, CDR2 YSLEER. This CDR3 contains 15 residues. The CDR3 DNA reads TGCGCCAGCAGCCTAAGGGACAGGGACAATTCACCCCTCCACTTT. Its protein product is CASSLRDRDNSPLHF.

This clone appeared a single time. This chain links TRBV28 with TRBJ2-2, with 8 bases fitting TRBD1. This CDR3 spans 15 amino acids. After removal of 8 bases from V and 5 bases from J, the junction contained 10 bases not matched to a gene. The germline V gene encodes CDR1 MDHEN and CDR2 SYDVKM. The CDR3 loop is CASGRQGRRTGELFF. The CDR3 DNA follows: TGTGCCAGCGGGAGACAGGGGAGGCGGACCGGGGAGCTGTTTTTT. Full variable domain (outside the CDR3, taken from reference TRBV28 and TRBJ2-2): DVKVTQSSRYLVKRTGEKVFLECVQDMDHENMFWYRQDPGLGLRLIYFSYDVKMKEKGDIPEGYSVSREKKERFSLILESASTNQTSMYLCASGRQGRRTGELFFGEGSRLTVL.

The chain uses TRBV9 and TRBJ2-1, with D perhaps TRBD2 (5 bases). V lost 2 bases and J lost 0, with 9 bases in between. The CDR3 has 15 amino acids. Germline V gene data show CDR1 as SGDLS and CDR2 as YYNGEE. CDR3: CASSVSGSSYNEQFF. The CDR3 DNA is TGTGCCAGCAGCGTTTCTGGGAGCTCCTACAATGAGCAGTTCTTC.

V is TRBV27 and J is TRBJ2-1; D call uncertain. This CDR3 is 17 amino acids long. Germline values: CDR1 MNHEY, CDR2 SMNVEV (reference sequence). V lost 0 bases and J lost 0, with 12 bases in between. The CDR3 protein is CASSLSTAPSSYNEQFF. The CDR3 DNA reads as TGTGCCAGCAGTTTATCGACGGCTCCTAGCTCCTACAATGAGCAGTTCTTC.

The rearrangement links TRBV18 to TRBJ2-5; 9 positions match TRBD1. CDR1 is KGHSH, CDR2 LQKENI, per germline. Unmatched junction bases numbered 6, after V lost 3 bases and J lost 4 bases. The CDR3 runs 15 residues. The CDR3 spells CASSPRQGVAETQYF. For the CDR3, the DNA is TGTGCCAGCTCACCCCGACAGGGGGTCGCAGAGACCCAGTACTTC.

This clone was found a few times. This rearrangement joins TRBV9 to TRBJ1-6; no clear D gene. V was shortened by 0 bases and J by 7 bases, with 11 bases between the two germline ends. CDR1 SGDLS and CDR2 YYNGEE come from the germline V gene. The length of the CDR3 is 15 residues. The CDR3 DNA reads as TGTGCCAGCAGCGTAGGGGATTTGGGGAATTCACCCCTCCACTTT. Its translation is CASSVGDLGNSPLHF. The full variable domain, rest sourced from reference TRBV9 and TRBJ1-6, is DSGVTQTPKHLITATGQRVTLRCSPRSGDLSVYWYQQSLDQGLQFLIQYYNGEERAKGNILERFSAQQFPDLHSELNLSSLELGDSALYFCASSVGDLGNSPLHFGNGTRLTVT.

V usage is TRBV27 and J usage is TRBJ1-1, with 8 bases aligning to TRBD1. There are 13 residues in the CDR3. The ends lost 4 bases at V and 4 bases at J; junction bases unmatched: 2. Germline CDR1 and CDR2: MNHEY and SMNVEV (reference sequence). The CDR3 DNA reads as TGTGCCAGCAGTTCCGACAGGGGCACTGAAGCTTTCTTT. Translated: CASSSDRGTEAFF.

This rearrangement joins TRBV5-6 to TRBJ2-7, with a tentative D call TRBD1 (6 bases). CDR1 and CDR2 (germline): SGHDT, YYEEEE. The CDR3 is 16 amino acids. V lost 4 bases and J lost 5, with 22 bases in between. In nucleotides, the CDR3 is TGTGCCAGCAGCACCGGGGAGACAGGCCCCACCCACGAGCAGTACTTC. It encodes CASSTGETGPTHEQYF.

This chain joins TRBV11-2 and TRBJ2-5; D is uncertain. The length of the CDR3 is 15 residues. Trimming removed 1 base at V and 4 bases at J, with 13 bases between. CDR1 and CDR2 (germline): SGHAT, FQNNGV. CDR3 loop: CASSLVESLGETQYF. CDR3 sequence (DNA): TGTGCCAGCAGCTTAGTAGAATCCTTAGGAGAGACCCAGTACTTC.

This clone was counted between two and nine times. J is TRBJ2-7 and V is TRBV3-1 (or the pseudogene TRBV3-2), with TRBD1 matching over 10 bases. The V gene end was trimmed by 4 bases and the J gene end by 2 bases; junction bases not matched to a gene: 5. Germline V gene data show CDR1 as LGHDT and CDR2 as YNNKEL (reference sequence). The CDR3 totals 15 residues. The CDR3 protein is CASSLGQGVAYEQYF. The CDR3 nucleotides are TGTGCCAGCAGCCTCGGACAGGGGGTAGCCTACGAGCAGTACTTC.

In this sample, this clone turned up a few times. The chain is built from TRBV18 and TRBJ1-5; D possibly corresponds to TRBD1 (5 bases). Per germline, CDR1 KGHSH and CDR2 LQKENI. This CDR3 is built from 14 residues. V lost 3 bases and J 3 bases, leaving 9 bases between the germline ends. This CDR3 is CASSPGDHNQPQHF. The DNA of the CDR3 is TGTGCCAGCTCACCGGGGGACCACAATCAGCCCCAGCATTTT.

The chain employs TRBV25-1 and TRBJ2-2; a weak D match, TRBD1 (6 bases). CDR1 is MGHDK, CDR2 SYGVNS, per germline. The CDR3 has 16 residues. V gave up 5 bases and J gave up 6 bases, with 19 bases separating them. The CDR3 nucleotides are TGTGCCAGCAGTTCCACAGGGTCGGGGTGGTCCGGGGAGCTGTTTTTT. This gives the protein CASSSTGSGWSGELFF.